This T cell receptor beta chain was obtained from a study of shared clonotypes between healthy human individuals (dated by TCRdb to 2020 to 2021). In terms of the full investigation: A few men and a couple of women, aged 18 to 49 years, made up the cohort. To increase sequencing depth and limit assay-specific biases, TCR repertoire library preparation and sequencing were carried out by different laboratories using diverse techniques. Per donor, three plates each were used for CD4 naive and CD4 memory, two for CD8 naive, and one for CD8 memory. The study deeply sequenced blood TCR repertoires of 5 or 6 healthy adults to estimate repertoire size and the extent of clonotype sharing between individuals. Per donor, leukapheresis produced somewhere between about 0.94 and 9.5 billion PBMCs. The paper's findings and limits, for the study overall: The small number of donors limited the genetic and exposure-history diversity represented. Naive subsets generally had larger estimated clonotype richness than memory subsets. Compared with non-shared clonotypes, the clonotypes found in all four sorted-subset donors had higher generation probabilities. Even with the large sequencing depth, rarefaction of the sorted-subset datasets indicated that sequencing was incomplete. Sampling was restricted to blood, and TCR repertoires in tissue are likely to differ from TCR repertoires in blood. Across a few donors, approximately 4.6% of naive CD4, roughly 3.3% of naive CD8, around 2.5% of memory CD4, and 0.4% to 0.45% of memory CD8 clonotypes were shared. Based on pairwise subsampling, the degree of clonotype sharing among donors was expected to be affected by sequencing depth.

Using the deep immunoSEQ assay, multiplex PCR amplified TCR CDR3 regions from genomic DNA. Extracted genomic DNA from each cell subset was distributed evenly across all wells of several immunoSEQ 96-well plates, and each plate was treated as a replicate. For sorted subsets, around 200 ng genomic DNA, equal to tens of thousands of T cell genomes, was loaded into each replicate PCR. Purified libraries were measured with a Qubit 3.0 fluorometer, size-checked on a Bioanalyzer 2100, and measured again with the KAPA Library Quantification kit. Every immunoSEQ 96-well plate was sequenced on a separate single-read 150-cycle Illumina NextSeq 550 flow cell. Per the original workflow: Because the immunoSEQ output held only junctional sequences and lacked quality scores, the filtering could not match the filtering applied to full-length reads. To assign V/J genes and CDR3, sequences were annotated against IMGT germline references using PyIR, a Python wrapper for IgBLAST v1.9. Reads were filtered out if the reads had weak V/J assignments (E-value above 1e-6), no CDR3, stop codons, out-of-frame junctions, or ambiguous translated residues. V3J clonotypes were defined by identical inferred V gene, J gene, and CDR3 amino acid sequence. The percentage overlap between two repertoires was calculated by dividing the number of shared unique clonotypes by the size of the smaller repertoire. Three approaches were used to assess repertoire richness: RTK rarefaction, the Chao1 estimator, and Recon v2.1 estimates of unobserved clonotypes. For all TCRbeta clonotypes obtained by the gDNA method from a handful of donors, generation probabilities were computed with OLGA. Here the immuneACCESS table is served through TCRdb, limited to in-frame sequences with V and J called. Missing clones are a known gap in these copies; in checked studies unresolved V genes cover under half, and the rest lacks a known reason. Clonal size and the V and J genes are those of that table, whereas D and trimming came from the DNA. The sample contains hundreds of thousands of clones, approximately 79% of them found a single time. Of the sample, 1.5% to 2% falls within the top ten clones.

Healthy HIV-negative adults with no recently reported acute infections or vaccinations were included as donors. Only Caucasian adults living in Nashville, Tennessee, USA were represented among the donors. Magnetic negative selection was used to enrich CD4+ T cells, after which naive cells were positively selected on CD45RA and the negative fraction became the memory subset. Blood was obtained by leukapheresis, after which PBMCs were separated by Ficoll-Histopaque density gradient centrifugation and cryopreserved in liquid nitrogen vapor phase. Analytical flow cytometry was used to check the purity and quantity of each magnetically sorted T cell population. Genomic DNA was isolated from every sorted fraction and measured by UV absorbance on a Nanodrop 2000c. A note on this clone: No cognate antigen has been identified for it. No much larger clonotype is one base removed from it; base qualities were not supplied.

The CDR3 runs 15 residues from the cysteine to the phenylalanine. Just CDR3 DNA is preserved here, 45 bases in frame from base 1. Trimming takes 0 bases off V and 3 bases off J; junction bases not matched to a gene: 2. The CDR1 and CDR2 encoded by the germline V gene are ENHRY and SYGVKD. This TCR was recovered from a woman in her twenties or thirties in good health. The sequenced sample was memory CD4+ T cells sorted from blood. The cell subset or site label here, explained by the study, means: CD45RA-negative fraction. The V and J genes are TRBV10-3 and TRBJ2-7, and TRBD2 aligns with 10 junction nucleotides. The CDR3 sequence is CAISESSGRNYEQYF. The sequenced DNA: TGTGCCATCAGTGAGTCTAGCGGGAGGAACTACGAGCAGTACTTC.